A single sample gave rise to the 25 T cell receptor beta chains below, sequenced in a study of cytomegalovirus exposure and HLA in healthy donors. The PCR had 60 Vbeta and 13 Jbeta primers. Measured with immunoSEQ multiplex PCR; TCRdb has only the in-frame clones, and not every one. This table holds about 170,000 clones. Sequencing used PBMCs. The receptor source for this set is a woman younger than 35 in good health and CMV-seropositive.

The V gene is TRBV6-5, the J gene TRBJ2-3; tentative D call: TRBD1 (7 bases). V lost 0 bases and J 5 bases, leaving 12 bases between the germline ends. Germline CDR1 MNHEY, CDR2 SVGAGI. The CDR3 extends over 15 amino acids. CDR3 residues: CASSYSSRGEDTQYF. The DNA of the CDR3 is TGTGCCAGCAGTTACTCGTCCAGGGGGGAAGATACGCAGTATTTT.

To note about this clone: Other DNA sequences in this specimen translate into the identical CDR3. V usage is TRBV6-1 and J usage is TRBJ2-3; D might be TRBD2 (6 bases). There are 15 residues in the CDR3. Germline assignment: CDR1 MNHNS and CDR2 SASEGT. With 1 base removed from V and 3 bases from J, the gap between germline ends came to 11 bases. This CDR3 reads CASSEDRGGTDTQYF. The CDR3 DNA is TGTGCCAGCAGTGAAGACCGGGGAGGTACAGATACGCAGTATTTT.

V gene TRBV19 combines with J gene TRBJ2-1; D uncertain. Germline CDR1 reads LNHDA; CDR2 reads SQIVND (reference sequence). The germline V and J ends were trimmed by 6 bases and 8 bases, with 17 bases remaining between them. This CDR3 has 14 residues. The CDR3 DNA is TGTGCCAGTAGCCAGGAAAGTAGAGCCCATGAGCAGTTCTTC. As protein: CASSQESRAHEQFF.

CDR3 amino acids: CASMLVTPHEQYF. Here the CDR3 DNA reads TGTGCCAGCATGCTAGTTACCCCCCACGAGCAGTACTTC. The chain uses TRBV6-1 and TRBJ2-7; D is undetermined. The CDR3 totals 13 residues. From germline, CDR1 is MNHNS and CDR2 SASEGT. Between the trimmed V and J ends, which lost 7 bases and 5 bases, there was a span of 15 bases.

The genes are TRBV30 and TRBJ2-5, with 7 nucleotides matching TRBD1. In germline, CDR1 is GTSNPN, CDR2 SVGIG (reference sequence). CDR3 length equals 14 residues. After removal of 1 base from V and 3 bases from J, the junction contained 5 bases not matched to a gene. DNA for the CDR3: TGTGCCTGGAGTGAAGGGGGACAGAAAGAGACCCAGTACTTC. Its protein is CAWSEGGQKETQYF.

The gene calls are TRBV9 and TRBJ1-6; D may be TRBD1 (6 bases). Per the germline V gene, CDR1 is SGDLS and CDR2 is YYNGEE. This CDR3 contains 14 residues. V was trimmed by 7 bases and J by 5 bases, leaving 13 bases between them. In DNA form, the CDR3 reads TGTGCCAGCGGGGGAGGGGGGAATAATTCACCCCTCCACTTT. Protein product: CASGGGGNNSPLHF.

V gene TRBV10-3 combines with J gene TRBJ1-4; D perhaps matches TRBD1 (6 bases). The CDR3 consists of 14 residues. Germline loops: CDR1 ENHRY, CDR2 SYGVKD. The ends were cut back, 3 bases at V and 5 bases at J, with 10 bases in the middle. The CDR3 is CAISEGQGNEKLFF. The CDR3 DNA sequence: TGTGCCATCAGTGAAGGGCAGGGGAATGAAAAACTGTTTTTT.

The rearrangement uses TRBV9 and TRBJ2-3; 9 bases are shared with TRBD2. This CDR3 contains 15 residues. Germline CDR1 is SGDLS and CDR2 is YYNGEE. Trimming cost V 4 bases and J 5 bases; bases outside gene matches: 8. CDR3 residues: CASSFTGGRVDTQYF. The CDR3 region has the DNA TGTGCCAGCAGCTTTACTGGCGGGAGGGTAGATACGCAGTATTTT.

The chain recombines TRBV5-4 with TRBJ2-5; 7 bases match TRBD1. The end of the DNA aligns better with TRBJ2-7, so the J call may be wrong. The CDR3 has 14 residues. Germline V lookup: CDR1 SGHNT, CDR2 YYREEE (reference sequence). The CDR3 spells CASSRDRNSYEQYF. The CDR3, as DNA: TGTGCCAGCAGTCGGGACAGAAACTCCTACGAGCAGTACTTC.

The chain links TRBV11-2 to TRBJ2-7; TRBD1 agrees at 9 bases. Trimming removed 4 bases from V and 2 bases from J; junction bases left unmatched: 12. In germline, CDR1 is SGHAT, CDR2 FQNNGV. The CDR3 spans 17 residues. The CDR3 sequence is CASSSPPDRGPAYEQYF. CDR3 nucleotide sequence: TGTGCCAGCAGCTCACCACCGGACAGGGGTCCCGCCTACGAGCAGTACTTC.

The DNA for the CDR3 is TGTGCCAGCATTAGACAGTGCTTTTTAGATACGCAGTATTTT. Protein: CASIRQCFLDTQYF. This chain uses TRBV6-4 with TRBJ2-3; possible D gene TRBD1, 5 bases. CDR1 is MRHNA, CDR2 SNTAGT, per germline. V gave up 7 bases and J gave up 5 bases, with 16 bases separating them. The CDR3 spans 14 residues.

The rearrangement links TRBV4-1 to TRBJ2-1; D is unclear. V lost 1 base and J lost 6, with 4 bases in between. CDR1 and CDR2 from the germline V gene are MGHRA and YSYEKL. The CDR3 is made up of 12 amino acids. CDR3 nucleotides: TGCGCCAGCAGCCAAGCTCGCAATGAGCAGTTCTTC. Translated, it gives CASSQARNEQFF.

CDR3: CASSPGLAGGLAKNIQYF. The CDR3 DNA reads TGTGCCAGCAGCCCAGGACTAGCGGGAGGCCTAGCCAAAAACATTCAGTACTTC. The chain couples TRBV14 to TRBJ2-4, with TRBD2 identical over 14 bases. The CDR3 sequence is 18 residues long. Per the germline V gene, CDR1 is SGHDN and CDR2 is FVKESK. The J segment lost 0 bases and the V segment lost 4 bases, leaving 5 bases of the junction unmatched. The whole variable domain, filled in from reference TRBV14 and TRBJ2-4, reads EAGVTQFPSHSVIEKGQTVTLRCDPISGHDNLYWYRRVMGKEIKFLLHFVKESKQDESGMPNNRFLAERTGGTYSTLKVQPAELEDSGVYFCASSPGLAGGLAKNIQYFGAGTRLSVL.

The rearrangement joins TRBV7-3 to TRBJ1-4; 8 nucleotides match TRBD1. With V trimmed by 5 bases and J by 10 bases, 6 bases remained unmatched. In germline, CDR1 is SGHTA, CDR2 FQGTGA. The CDR3 totals 13 residues. CDR3 sequence (DNA): TGTGCCAGCAGCATAGGACAGGGAGGAAAACTGTTTTTT. Protein product: CASSIGQGGKLFF. The entire variable domain, with the rest obtained from reference TRBV7-3 and TRBJ1-4, is as follows: GAGVSQTPSNKVTEKGKYVELRCDPISGHTALYWYRQSLGQGPEFLIYFQGTGAADDSGLPNDRFFAVRPEGSVSTLKIQRTERGDSAVYLCASSIGQGGKLFFGSGTQLSVL.

The chain recombines TRBV2 with TRBJ2-5; D call uncertain. Trimming stripped 0 bases from V and 5 bases from J, with 10 bases between. Germline CDR1 and CDR2: SNHLY and FYNNEI. The CDR3 runs 14 residues. The CDR3 region has the DNA TGTGCCAGCAGTGAAGCTATGGGCCCGGAGACCCAGTACTTC. Protein product: CASSEAMGPETQYF.

The gene calls are TRBV30 and TRBJ2-7, with 11 bases aligning to TRBD2. The germline V gene has CDR1 GTSNPN and CDR2 SVGIG (reference sequence). J was trimmed by 4 bases and V by 1 base; bases with no gene match: 3. The CDR3 is 14 residues long. The CDR3 spells CAWSALAGEYEQYF. In DNA, the CDR3 is TGTGCCTGGAGTGCACTAGCGGGAGAATACGAGCAGTACTTC. The complete variable domain, with remaining parts taken from reference TRBV30 and TRBJ2-7, reads SQTIHQWPATLVQPVGSPLSLECTVEGTSNPNLYWYRQAAGRGLQLLFYSVGIGQISSEVPQNLSASRPQDRQFILSSKKLLLSDSGFYLCAWSALAGEYEQYFGPGTRLTVT.

As concerns this clone: No conserved phenylalanine or tryptophan is present at the end of the CDR3, so a read error is the likely explanation. It is unclear where the CDR3 begins or ends on the DNA, so no DNA is shown, and the CDR3 is as TCRdb lists it. The chain recombines TRBV12-2 with TRBJ1-1; TRBD1 is the table's D call and was not checked against the DNA. TRBV12-2 is marked as a pseudogene. The CDR3 sequence runs 17 residues, both termini included. The CDR3 here is CASRLLGVGGLNTEAFL.

V and J are TRBV5-1 and TRBJ1-4; 10 nucleotides align to TRBD1. This CDR3 has 15 residues. The V and J ends lost 6 bases and 7 bases, in that order; junction bases with no gene match: 9. Germline V CDR1 and CDR2: SGHRS, YFSETQ. The DNA of the CDR3 is TGCGCCAGCACGATAGGGACAGGGGATTTTGAAAAACTGTTTTTT. Amino acid sequence: CASTIGTGDFEKLFF.

The V and J genes are TRBV4-2 and TRBJ2-3; TRBD2 aligns across 11 bases. The trim removed 0 bases at V and 0 bases at J, leaving 5 bases unmatched. This CDR3 is built from 18 residues. In germline, CDR1 is LGHNA, CDR2 YNFKEQ. The CDR3 sequence: CASSQEVAGGGSTDTQYF. CDR3 bases: TGTGCCAGCAGCCAAGAAGTAGCGGGGGGGGGTAGCACAGATACGCAGTATTTT.

The V call is TRBV6-1, the J call TRBJ1-1; D perhaps matches TRBD1 (5 bases). This CDR3 is built from 13 residues. Between the trimmed V and J ends, which lost 6 bases and 10 bases, there was a span of 18 bases. The V gene's germline CDR1 is MNHNS and CDR2 SASEGT. The CDR3 nucleotides read TGTGCCAGCAGCTTCGGACATCCCATGGGAGCTTTCTTT. This sequence encodes CASSFGHPMGAFF.

The chain links TRBV30 to TRBJ2-7; 10 bases agree with TRBD1. Per germline, CDR1 GTSNPN and CDR2 SVGIG (reference sequence). The CDR3 sequence is 13 residues long. CDR3 coding DNA: TGTGCGGCGGGGACAGGGGCAATCTACGAGCAGTACTTC. Translated: CAAGTGAIYEQYF.

The V and J genes are TRBV5-1 and TRBJ1-2, with 7 bases matching TRBD1. This CDR3 has 14 amino acids. J gave up 4 bases and V 4 bases, and 7 bases lay outside the gene matches. CDR1 is SGHRS, CDR2 YFSETQ, per germline. DNA of the CDR3: TGCGCCAGCAGCCCTATCGGGACAGCCTATGGCTACACCTTC. Translating gives CASSPIGTAYGYTF.

The V and J genes are TRBV9 and TRBJ2-3; D unclear. CDR3 length: 12 amino acids. Germline V gene sequence: CDR1 SGDLS, CDR2 YYNGEE. The germline V and J ends were trimmed by 3 bases and 4 bases, with 6 bases remaining between them. CDR3 sequence reads: CASSDTSDTQYF. CDR3 coding DNA: TGTGCCAGCAGCGATACATCAGATACGCAGTATTTT.

In DNA form, the CDR3 reads TGTGCCAGCAGTGGAGGACTAGCGGGATACGAGCAGTACTTC. Its protein product is CASSGGLAGYEQYF. This chain joins TRBV6-1 and TRBJ2-7; TRBD2 agrees at 12 bases. In germline, CDR1 is MNHNS, CDR2 SASEGT. The trim removed 4 bases at V and 4 bases at J, leaving 2 bases unmatched. CDR3 size: 14 residues.

The V call is TRBV30, the J call TRBJ1-5; D possibly corresponds to TRBD1 (5 bases). Germline CDR1 and CDR2: GTSNPN and SVGIG (reference sequence). There are 14 residues in the CDR3. V dropped 0 bases and J dropped 4 bases, with 10 bases sitting between them. CDR3 loop: CAWSVMGGNQPQHF. The CDR3 DNA sequence: TGTGCCTGGAGTGTAATGGGGGGAAATCAGCCCCAGCATTTT.